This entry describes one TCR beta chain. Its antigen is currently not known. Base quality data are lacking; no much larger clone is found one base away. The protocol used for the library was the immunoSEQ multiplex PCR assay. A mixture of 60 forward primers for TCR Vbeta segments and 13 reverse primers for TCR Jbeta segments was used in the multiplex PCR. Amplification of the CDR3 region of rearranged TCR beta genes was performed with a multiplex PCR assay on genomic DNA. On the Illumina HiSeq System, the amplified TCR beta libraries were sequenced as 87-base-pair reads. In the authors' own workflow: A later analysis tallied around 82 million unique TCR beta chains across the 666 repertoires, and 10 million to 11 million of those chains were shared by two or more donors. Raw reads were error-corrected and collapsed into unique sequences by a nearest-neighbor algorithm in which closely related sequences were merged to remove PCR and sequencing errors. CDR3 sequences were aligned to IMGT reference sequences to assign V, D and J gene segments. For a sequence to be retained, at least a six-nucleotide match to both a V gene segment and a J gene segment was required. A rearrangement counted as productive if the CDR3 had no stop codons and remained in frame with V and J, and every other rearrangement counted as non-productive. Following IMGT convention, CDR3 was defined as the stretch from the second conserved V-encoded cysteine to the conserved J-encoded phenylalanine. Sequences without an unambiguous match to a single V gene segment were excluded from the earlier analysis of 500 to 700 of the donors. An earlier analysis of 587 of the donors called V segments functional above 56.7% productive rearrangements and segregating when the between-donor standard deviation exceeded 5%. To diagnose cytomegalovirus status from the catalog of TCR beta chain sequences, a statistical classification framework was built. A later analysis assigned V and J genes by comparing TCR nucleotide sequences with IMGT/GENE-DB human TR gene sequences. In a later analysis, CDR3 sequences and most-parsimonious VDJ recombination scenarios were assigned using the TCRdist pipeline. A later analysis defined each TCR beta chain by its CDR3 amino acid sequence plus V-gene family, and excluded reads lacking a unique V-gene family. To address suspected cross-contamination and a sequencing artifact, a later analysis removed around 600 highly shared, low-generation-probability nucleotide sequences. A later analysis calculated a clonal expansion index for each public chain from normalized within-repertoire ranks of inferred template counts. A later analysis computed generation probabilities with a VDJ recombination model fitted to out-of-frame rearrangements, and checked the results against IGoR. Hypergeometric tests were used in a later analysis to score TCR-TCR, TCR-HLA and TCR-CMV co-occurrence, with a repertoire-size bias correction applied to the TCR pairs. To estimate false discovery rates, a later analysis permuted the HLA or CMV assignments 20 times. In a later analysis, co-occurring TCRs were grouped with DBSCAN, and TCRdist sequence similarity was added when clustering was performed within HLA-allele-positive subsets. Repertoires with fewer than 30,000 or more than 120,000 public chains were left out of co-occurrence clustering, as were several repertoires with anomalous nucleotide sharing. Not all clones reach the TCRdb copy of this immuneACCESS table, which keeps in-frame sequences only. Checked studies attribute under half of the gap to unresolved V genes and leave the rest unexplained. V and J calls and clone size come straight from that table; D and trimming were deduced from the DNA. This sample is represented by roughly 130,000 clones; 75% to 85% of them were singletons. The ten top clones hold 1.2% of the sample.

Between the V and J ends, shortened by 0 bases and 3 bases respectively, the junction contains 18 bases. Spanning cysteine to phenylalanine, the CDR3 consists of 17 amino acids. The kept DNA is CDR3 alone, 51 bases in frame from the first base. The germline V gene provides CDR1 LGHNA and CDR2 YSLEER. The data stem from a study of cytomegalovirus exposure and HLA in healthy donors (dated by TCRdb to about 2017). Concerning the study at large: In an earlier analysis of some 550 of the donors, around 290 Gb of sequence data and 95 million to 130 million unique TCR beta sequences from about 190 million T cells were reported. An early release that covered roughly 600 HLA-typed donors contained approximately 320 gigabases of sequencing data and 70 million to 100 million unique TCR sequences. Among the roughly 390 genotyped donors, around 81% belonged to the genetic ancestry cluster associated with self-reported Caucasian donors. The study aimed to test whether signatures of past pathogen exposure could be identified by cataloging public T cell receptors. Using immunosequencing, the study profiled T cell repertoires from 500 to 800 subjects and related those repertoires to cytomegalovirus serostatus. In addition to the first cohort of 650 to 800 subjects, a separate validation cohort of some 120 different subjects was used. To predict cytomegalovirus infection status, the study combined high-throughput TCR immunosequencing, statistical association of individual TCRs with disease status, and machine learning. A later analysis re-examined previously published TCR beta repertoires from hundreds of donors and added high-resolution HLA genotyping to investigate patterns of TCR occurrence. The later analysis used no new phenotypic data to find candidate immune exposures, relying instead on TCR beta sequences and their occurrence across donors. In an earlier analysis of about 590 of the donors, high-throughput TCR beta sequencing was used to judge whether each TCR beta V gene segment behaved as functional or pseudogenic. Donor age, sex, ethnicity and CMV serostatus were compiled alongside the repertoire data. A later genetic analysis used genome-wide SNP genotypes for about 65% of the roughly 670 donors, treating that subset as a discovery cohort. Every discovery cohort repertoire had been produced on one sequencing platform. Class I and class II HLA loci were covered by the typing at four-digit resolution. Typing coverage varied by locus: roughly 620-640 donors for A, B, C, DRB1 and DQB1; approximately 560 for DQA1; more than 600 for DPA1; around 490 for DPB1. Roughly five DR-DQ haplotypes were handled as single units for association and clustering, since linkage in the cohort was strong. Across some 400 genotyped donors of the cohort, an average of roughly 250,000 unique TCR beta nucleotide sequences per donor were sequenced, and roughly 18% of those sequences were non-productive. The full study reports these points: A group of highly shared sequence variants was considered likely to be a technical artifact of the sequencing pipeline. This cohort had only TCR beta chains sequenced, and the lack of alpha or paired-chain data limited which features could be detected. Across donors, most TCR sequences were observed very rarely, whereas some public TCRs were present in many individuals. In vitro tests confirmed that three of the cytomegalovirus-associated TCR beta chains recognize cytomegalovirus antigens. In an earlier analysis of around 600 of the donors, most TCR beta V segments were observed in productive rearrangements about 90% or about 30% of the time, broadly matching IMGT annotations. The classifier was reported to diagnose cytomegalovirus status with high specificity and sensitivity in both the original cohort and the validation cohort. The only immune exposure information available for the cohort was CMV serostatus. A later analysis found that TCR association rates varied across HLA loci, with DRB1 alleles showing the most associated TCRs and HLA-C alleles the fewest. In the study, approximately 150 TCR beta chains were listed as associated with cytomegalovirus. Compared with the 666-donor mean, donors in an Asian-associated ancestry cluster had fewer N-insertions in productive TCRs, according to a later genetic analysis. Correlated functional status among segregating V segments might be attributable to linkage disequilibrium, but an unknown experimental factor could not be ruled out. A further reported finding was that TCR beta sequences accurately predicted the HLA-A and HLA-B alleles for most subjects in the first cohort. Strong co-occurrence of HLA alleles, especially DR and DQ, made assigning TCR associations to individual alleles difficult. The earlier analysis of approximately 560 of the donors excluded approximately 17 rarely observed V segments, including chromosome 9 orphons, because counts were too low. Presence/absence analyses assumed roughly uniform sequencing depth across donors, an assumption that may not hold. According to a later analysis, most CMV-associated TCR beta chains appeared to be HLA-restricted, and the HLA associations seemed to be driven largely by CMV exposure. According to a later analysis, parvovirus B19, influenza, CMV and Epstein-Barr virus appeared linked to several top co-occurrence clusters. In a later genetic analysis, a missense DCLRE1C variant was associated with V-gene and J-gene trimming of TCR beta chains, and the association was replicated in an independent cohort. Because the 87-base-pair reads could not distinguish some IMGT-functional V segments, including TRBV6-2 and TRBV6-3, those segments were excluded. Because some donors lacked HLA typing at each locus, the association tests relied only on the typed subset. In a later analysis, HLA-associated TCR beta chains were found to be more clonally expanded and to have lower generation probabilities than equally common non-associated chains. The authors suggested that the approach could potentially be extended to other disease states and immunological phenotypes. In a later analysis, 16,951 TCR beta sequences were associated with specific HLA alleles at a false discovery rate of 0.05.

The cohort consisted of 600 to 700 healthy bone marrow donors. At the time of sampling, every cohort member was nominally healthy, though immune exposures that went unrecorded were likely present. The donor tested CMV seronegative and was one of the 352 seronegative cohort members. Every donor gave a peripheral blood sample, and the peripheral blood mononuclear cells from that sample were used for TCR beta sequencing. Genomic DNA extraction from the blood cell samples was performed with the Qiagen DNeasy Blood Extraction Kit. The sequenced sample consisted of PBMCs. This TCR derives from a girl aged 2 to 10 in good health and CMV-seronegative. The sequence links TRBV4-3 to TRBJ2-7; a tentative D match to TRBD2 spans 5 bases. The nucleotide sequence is TGCGCCAGCAGCCAAGATTCTCGGACTGGGGTTAGCTACGAGCAGTACTTC. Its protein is CASSQDSRTGVSYEQYF.